Described below is a single T cell receptor beta chain sequence and its context. Repertoires were generated with immunoSEQ multiplex PCR, while TCRdb's copy carries only in-frame clones and drops some. The data hold over 600,000 clones, with about 90% observed a single time. This specimen comes from a study of blood T cell repertoires in COVID-19. Across the whole study: T cells, B-cell-depleted T cells, or PBMCs provided the cDNA or gDNA that served as material.

The CDR3 extends over 15 amino acids. CDR1 is MNHEY, CDR2 SVGAGI, per germline. V lost 4 bases and J 6 bases, leaving 16 bases between the germline ends. The specimen sequenced was peripheral blood. The receptor's source is a young woman with acute or convalescent COVID-19. V is TRBV6-5 and J is TRBJ1-5, with a possible D match to TRBD1 (5 bases). The CDR3 DNA follows: TGTGCCAGCAGTTTAAACGTGGGGGAGGGTCAGCCCCAGCATTTT. This translates into CASSLNVGEGQPQHF.